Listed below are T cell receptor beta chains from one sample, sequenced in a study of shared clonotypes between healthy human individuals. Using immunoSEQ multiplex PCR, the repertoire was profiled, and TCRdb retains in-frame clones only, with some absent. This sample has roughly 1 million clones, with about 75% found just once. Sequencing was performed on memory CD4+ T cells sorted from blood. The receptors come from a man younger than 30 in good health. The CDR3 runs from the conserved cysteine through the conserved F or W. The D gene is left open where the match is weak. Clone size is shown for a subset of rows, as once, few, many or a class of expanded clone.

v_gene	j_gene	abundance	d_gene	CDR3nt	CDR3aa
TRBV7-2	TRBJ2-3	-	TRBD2	TGTGCCAGCAGCTTAGTGGGGACTAGCGTCTCCACAGATACGCAGTATTTT	CASSLVGTSVSTDTQYF
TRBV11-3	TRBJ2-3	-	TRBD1	TGTGCCAGCAGCGAAGCCGGGACAGGCACAGATACGCAGTATTTT	CASSEAGTGTDTQYF
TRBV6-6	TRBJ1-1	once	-	TGTGCCAGCAGTTACGGAGAAATGAACACTGAAGCTTTCTTT	CASSYGEMNTEAFF
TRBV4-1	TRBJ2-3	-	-	TGCGCCAGCAGCCAAGTAGGAGGGGTAAGCACAGATACGCAGTATTTT	CASSQVGGVSTDTQYF
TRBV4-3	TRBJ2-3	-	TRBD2	TGCGCCAGCAGCCAGGTCCTAGCGGGAGTGGCAGATACGCAGTATTTT	CASSQVLAGVADTQYF
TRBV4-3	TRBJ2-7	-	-	TGCGCCAGCAGCCAAGATTACTCAGTGGCCTACGAGCAGTACTTC	CASSQDYSVAYEQYF
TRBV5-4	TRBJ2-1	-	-	TGTGCCAGCAGCTTCCAAGCGGGTTCTCACTACAATGAGCAGTTCTTC	CASSFQAGSHYNEQFF
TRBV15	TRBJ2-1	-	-	TGTGCCACCAGCGTGGGGGGTAAGCAGCAGTTCTTC	CATSVGGKQQFF
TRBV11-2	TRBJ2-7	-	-	TGTGCCAGCAGCTTATTCAGTCGGGAGCAGTACTTC	CASSLFSREQYF
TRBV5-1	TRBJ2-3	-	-	TGCGCCAGCAGTATCGGGAACTTAGGCACAGATACGCAGTATTTT	CASSIGNLGTDTQYF
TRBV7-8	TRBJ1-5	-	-	TGTGCCAGCAGCTTGGGGGATAACAATCAGCCCCAGCATTTT	CASSLGDNNQPQHF
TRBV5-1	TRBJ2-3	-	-	TGCGCCAGCAGCTTGGGACTCACAGATACGCAGTATTTT	CASSLGLTDTQYF
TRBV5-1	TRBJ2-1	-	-	TGCGCCAGCACCGATGCAGGGGACTACTACAATGAGCAGTTCTTC	CASTDAGDYYNEQFF
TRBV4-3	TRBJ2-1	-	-	TGCGCCAGCAGCCAAGAGCGTAGCGATGGGCAGTTCTTC	CASSQERSDGQFF
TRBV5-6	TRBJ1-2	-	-	TGTGCCAGCAGCTCGACAGGCAACTATGGCTACACCTTC	CASSSTGNYGYTF
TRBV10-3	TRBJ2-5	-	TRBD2	TGTGCCATCCAGGCGGGGGGGGAGACCCAGTACTTC	CAIQAGGETQYF